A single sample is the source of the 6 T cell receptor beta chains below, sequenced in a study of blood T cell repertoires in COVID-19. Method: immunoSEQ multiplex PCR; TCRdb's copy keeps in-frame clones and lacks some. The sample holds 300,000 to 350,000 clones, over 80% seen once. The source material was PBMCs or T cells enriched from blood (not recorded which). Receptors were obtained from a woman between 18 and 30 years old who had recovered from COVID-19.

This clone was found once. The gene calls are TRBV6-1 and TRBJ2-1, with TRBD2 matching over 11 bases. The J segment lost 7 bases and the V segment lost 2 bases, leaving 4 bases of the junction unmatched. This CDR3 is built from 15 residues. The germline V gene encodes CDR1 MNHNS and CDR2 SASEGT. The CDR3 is CASSELAGGRNEQFF. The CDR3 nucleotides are TGTGCCAGCAGTGAACTAGCGGGAGGACGGAATGAGCAGTTCTTC.

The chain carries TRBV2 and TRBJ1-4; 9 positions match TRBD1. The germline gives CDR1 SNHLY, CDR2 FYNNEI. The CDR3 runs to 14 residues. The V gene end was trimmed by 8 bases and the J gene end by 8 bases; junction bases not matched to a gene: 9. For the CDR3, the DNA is TGTGCCAGCGGAGAGGACAGGGGAGGAGAAAAACTGTTTTTT. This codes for CASGEDRGGEKLFF. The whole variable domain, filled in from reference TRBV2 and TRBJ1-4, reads EPEVTQTPSHQVTQMGQEVILRCVPISNHLYFYWYRQILGQKVEFLVSFYNNEISEKSEIFDDQFSVERPDGSNFTLKIRSTKLEDSAMYFCASGEDRGGEKLFFGSGTQLSVL.

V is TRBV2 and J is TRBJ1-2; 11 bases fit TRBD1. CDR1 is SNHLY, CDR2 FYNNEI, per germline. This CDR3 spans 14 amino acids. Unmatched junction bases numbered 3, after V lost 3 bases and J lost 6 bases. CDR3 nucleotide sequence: TGTGCCAGCAGTGACCAGGGACAGGGGGATGGCTACACCTTC. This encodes CASSDQGQGDGYTF. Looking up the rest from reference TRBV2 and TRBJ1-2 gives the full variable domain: EPEVTQTPSHQVTQMGQEVILRCVPISNHLYFYWYRQILGQKVEFLVSFYNNEISEKSEIFDDQFSVERPDGSNFTLKIRSTKLEDSAMYFCASSDQGQGDGYTFGSGTRLTVV.

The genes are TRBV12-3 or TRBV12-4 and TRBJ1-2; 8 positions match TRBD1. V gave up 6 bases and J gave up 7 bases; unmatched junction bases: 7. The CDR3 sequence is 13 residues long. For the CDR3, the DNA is TGTGCCAGCAGGCCCCCCGGGACAGGTGGCTACACCTTC. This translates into CASRPPGTGGYTF.

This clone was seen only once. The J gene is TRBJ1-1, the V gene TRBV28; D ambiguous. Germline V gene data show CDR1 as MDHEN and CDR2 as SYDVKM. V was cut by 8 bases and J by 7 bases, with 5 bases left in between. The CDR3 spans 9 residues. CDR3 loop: CASRGEAFF. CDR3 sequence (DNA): TGTGCCAGCCGGGGTGAAGCTTTCTTT.

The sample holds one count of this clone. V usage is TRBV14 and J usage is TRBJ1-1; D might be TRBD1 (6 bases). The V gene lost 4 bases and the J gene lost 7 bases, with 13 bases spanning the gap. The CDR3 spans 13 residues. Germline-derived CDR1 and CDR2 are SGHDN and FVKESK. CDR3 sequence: CASSRQAIIEAFF. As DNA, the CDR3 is TGTGCCAGCAGCCGACAGGCTATAATTGAAGCTTTCTTT.